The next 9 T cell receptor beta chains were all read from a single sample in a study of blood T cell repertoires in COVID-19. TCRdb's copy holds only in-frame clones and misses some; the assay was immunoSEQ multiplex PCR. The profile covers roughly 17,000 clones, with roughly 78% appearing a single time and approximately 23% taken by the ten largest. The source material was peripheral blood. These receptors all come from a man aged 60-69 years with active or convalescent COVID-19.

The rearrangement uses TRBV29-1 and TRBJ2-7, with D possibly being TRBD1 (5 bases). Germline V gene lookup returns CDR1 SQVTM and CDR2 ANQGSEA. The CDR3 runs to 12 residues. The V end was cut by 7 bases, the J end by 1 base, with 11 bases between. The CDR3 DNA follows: TGCAGCGCCGAGACAGAGTCCTACGAGCAGTACTTC. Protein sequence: CSAETESYEQYF.

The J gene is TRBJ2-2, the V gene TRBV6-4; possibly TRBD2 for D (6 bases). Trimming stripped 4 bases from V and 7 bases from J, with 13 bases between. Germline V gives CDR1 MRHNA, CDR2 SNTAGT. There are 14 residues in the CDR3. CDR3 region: CASSVSGEVGELFF. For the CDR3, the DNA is TGTGCCAGCAGTGTTAGCGGAGAGGTCGGGGAGCTGTTTTTT.

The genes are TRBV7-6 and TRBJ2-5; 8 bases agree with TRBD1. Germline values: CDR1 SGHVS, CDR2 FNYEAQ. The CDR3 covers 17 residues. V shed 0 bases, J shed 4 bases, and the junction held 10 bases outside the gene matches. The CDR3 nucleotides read TGTGCCAGCAGCTTAGCGTCTCGGCAGGGGGCGAGAGAGACCCAGTACTTC. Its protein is CASSLASRQGARETQYF. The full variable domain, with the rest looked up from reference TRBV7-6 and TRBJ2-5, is GAGVSQSPRYKVTKRGQDVALRCDPISGHVSLYWYRQALGQGPEFLTYFNYEAQQDKSGLPNDRFSAERPEGSISTLTIQRTEQRDSAMYRCASSLASRQGARETQYFGPGTRLLVL.

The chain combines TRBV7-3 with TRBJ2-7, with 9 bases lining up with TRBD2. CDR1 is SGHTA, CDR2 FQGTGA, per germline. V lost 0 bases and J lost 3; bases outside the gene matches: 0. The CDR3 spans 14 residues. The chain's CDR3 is CASSLTSGSYEQYF. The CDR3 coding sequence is TGTGCCAGCAGCTTAACTAGCGGGAGCTACGAGCAGTACTTC.

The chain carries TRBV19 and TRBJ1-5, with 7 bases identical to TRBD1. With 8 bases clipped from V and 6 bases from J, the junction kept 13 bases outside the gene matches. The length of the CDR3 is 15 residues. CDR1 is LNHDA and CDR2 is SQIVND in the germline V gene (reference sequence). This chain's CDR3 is CASLATRQGGQPQHF. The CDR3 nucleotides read TGTGCCAGTCTTGCTACGAGACAGGGAGGTCAGCCCCAGCATTTT.

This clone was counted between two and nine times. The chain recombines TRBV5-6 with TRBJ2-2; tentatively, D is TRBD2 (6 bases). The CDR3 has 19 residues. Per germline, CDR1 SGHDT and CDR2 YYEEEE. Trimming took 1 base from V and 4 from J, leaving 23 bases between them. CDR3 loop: CASSLYRAGYLIGTGELFF. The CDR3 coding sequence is TGTGCCAGCAGCTTGTACCGGGCGGGGTACTTGATCGGCACCGGGGAGCTGTTTTTT.

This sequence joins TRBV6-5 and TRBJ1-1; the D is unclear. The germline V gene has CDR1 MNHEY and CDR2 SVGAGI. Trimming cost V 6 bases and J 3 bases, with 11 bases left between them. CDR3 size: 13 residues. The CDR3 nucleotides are TGTGCCAGCAGAACAGAGACCCACACTGAAGCTTTCTTT. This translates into CASRTETHTEAFF.

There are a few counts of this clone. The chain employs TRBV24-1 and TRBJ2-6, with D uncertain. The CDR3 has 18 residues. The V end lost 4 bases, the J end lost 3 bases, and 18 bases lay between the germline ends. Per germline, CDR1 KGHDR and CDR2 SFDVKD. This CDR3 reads CATSENGPGRHGANVLTF. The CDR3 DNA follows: TGTGCCACCAGTGAAAATGGGCCAGGCCGGCATGGGGCCAACGTCCTGACTTTC.

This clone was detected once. The CDR3 loop reads CASSTYATGNEQFF. The DNA of the CDR3 is TGCGCCAGCAGCACCTATGCGACAGGGAACGAGCAGTTCTTC. The chain joins TRBV5-1 to TRBJ2-1; 7 bases map to TRBD1. Germline trimming cut 4 bases from V and 10 bases from J; bases unmatched to any gene: 11. The germline V gene has CDR1 SGHRS and CDR2 YFSETQ. This CDR3 is 14 amino acids long.